Shown below are 20 T cell receptor beta chains from a single sample sequenced in a study of beta chain features in type 1 diabetes. Overall study results and limits: TCRB CDR3 length was moderately but significantly reduced in all four CD4+ subsets of Type 1 diabetes patients.

These receptors have no identified antigens. The entirety of the isolated RNA underwent reverse transcription, so expressed TCRB transcripts were sequenced. Clones were sequenced by immunoSEQ multiplex PCR, and TCRdb holds only the in-frame ones, with some missing. The table includes around 310,000 clones, roughly 13% detected once. Sequencing input: naive CD4+ T cells from blood. Receptors originate from a woman in her late teens or twenties with type 1 diabetes.

The chain couples TRBV4-1 to TRBJ1-5, with unresolved D. Trimming shortened V by 1 base and J by 2 bases, and 15 bases separated the two germline ends. The germline V gene has CDR1 MGHRA and CDR2 YSYEKL. This CDR3 contains 17 residues. The CDR3 loop is CASSQVPLAAGNQPQHF. CDR3 DNA: TGCGCCAGCAGCCAAGTCCCCCTCGCGGCGGGCAATCAGCCCCAGCATTTT.

The rearrangement uses TRBV7-7 and TRBJ2-2; no clear D. The ends were cut back, 3 bases at V and 3 bases at J, with 8 bases in the middle. This CDR3 spans 14 amino acids. Germline values: CDR1 SSHAT, CDR2 FNYEAQ (reference sequence). CDR3: CASSFRPYTGELFF. The CDR3 DNA follows: TGTGCCAGCAGCTTTCGTCCGTACACCGGGGAGCTGTTTTTT.

The V call is TRBV7-6, the J call TRBJ2-7; a weak D match, TRBD2 (6 bases). Germline values: CDR1 SGHVS, CDR2 FNYEAQ. V lost 3 bases and J 3 bases, leaving 18 bases between the germline ends. This CDR3 spans 16 amino acids. Here the CDR3 DNA reads TGTGCCAGCAGCTTTGGGCCCCGACAGACTAGCTACGAGCAGTACTTC. Its protein is CASSFGPRQTSYEQYF.

The chain employs TRBV5-6 and TRBJ2-7; D uncertain. Germline CDR1 and CDR2: SGHDT and YYEEEE. The V gene lost 0 bases and the J gene lost 6 bases, with 10 bases spanning the gap. This CDR3 is built from 13 residues. The chain's CDR3 is CASSLVASGEQYF. The DNA of the CDR3 is TGTGCCAGCAGCTTGGTTGCTAGTGGCGAGCAGTACTTC.

In this sample, this clone turned up a few times. The chain uses TRBV7-2 and TRBJ1-5, with 9 bases fitting TRBD1. Germline values: CDR1 SGHTA, CDR2 FQGNSA. The CDR3 spans 15 residues. The V and J ends lost 4 bases and 2 bases, in that order; junction bases with no gene match: 3. CDR3 DNA sequence: TGTGCCAGCAGCTCGGGACAGGGCGGCAATCAGCCCCAGCATTTT. This translates into CASSSGQGGNQPQHF.

The chain uses TRBV5-5 and TRBJ2-7; D gene unclear. Germline V CDR1 and CDR2: SGHKS, YYEKEE (reference sequence). V was shortened by 4 bases and J by 7 bases, with 12 bases between the two germline ends. This CDR3 has 12 residues. The CDR3 here is CASSPYTGEQYV. The CDR3 DNA sequence: TGTGCCAGCAGCCCCTACACCGGGGAGCAGTACGTC.

The chain links TRBV30 to TRBJ2-4; the match to TRBD2 covers 10 bases. Looked up from germline, CDR1 is GTSNPN and CDR2 is SVGIG (reference sequence). The CDR3 spans 14 residues. V lost 5 bases and J lost 4; bases outside the gene matches: 5. The CDR3 DNA sequence: TGTGCCTGGGAAAGGACTAGCGGTAAAAACATTCAGTACTTC. It translates to CAWERTSGKNIQYF. Full variable domain (outside the CDR3, taken from reference TRBV30 and TRBJ2-4): SQTIHQWPATLVQPVGSPLSLECTVEGTSNPNLYWYRQAAGRGLQLLFYSVGIGQISSEVPQNLSASRPQDRQFILSSKKLLLSDSGFYLCAWERTSGKNIQYFGAGTRLSVL.

The CDR3 DNA sequence: TGTGCCAGCAGACAGGGGGGGGGTAATCAGCCCCAGCATTTT. Translated: CASRQGGGNQPQHF. J is TRBJ1-5 and V is TRBV6-6; 8 positions agree with TRBD1. The CDR3 runs to 14 residues. The germline V gene has CDR1 MNHNY and CDR2 SVGAGI (reference sequence). The junction had 5 bases not matched to a gene; V was cut back by 6 bases and J by 4 bases.

The chain couples TRBV4-2 to TRBJ2-3; TRBD2 matches at 11 bases. Germline V CDR1 and CDR2: LGHNA, YNFKEQ. V dropped 1 base and J dropped 3; count of bases not matched to a gene: 3. The CDR3 runs 16 residues. The CDR3 region is CASSQGGTSGTDTQYF. CDR3 in DNA: TGTGCCAGCAGCCAAGGCGGGACTAGCGGAACAGATACGCAGTATTTT.

The rearrangement uses TRBV27 and TRBJ2-2, with D hard to call. Germline-derived CDR1 and CDR2 are MNHEY and SMNVEV (reference sequence). V was pared by 2 bases and J by 4 bases, with 11 bases between. CDR3 length: 15 amino acids. CDR3 nucleotide sequence: TGTGCCAGCAGTTTAGAATATAGTGCCACCGGGGAGCTGTTTTTT. Translation: CASSLEYSATGELFF.

This clone was picked up a small number of times. The chain joins TRBV5-4 to TRBJ2-7; possible D gene TRBD2, 6 bases. The germline V and J ends were trimmed by 2 bases and 0 bases, with 12 bases remaining between them. The CDR3 contains 15 residues. Germline CDR1 SGHNT, CDR2 YYREEE (reference sequence). The CDR3 loop is CASSLPSSASYEQYF. The CDR3 nucleotides read TGTGCCAGCAGCTTACCTTCTAGCGCCTCCTACGAGCAGTACTTC.

Here the CDR3 DNA reads TGTGCCACCTCGAACAGGGGGGGCCCGGAGACCCAGTACTTC. Encoded protein: CATSNRGGPETQYF. The chain links TRBV19 to TRBJ2-5, with a possible D match to TRBD1 (8 bases). The germline gives CDR1 LNHDA, CDR2 SQIVND (reference sequence). The V and J ends lost 10 bases and 5 bases respectively, with 20 bases between them. This CDR3 comprises 14 residues.

The chain recombines TRBV30 with TRBJ2-2; possible D gene TRBD1, 6 bases. The CDR3 totals 16 residues. V was pared by 4 bases and J by 0 bases, with 15 bases between. The germline V gene has CDR1 GTSNPN and CDR2 SVGIG (reference sequence). DNA of the CDR3: TGTGCCTGGACCCGAAGGGGGACACCGAACACCGGGGAGCTGTTTTTT. The encoded protein is CAWTRRGTPNTGELFF.

This clone has more than one count but fewer than ten. The chain is built from TRBV5-1 and TRBJ2-1; 9 bases agree with TRBD2. V lost 2 bases and J lost 1; bases outside the gene matches: 7. This CDR3 contains 17 residues. CDR1 and CDR2 from the germline V gene are SGHRS and YFSETQ. CDR3 sequence (DNA): TGCGCCAGCAGCTTATTAGCGGGAGAAGGATCCTACAATGAGCAGTTCTTC. Amino acid sequence: CASSLLAGEGSYNEQFF.

This rearrangement joins TRBV2 to TRBJ1-1; no firm D call. The CDR3 loop spans 13 amino acids. Germline V lookup: CDR1 SNHLY, CDR2 FYNNEI. With 6 bases removed from V and 2 bases from J, the gap between germline ends came to 10 bases. CDR3 protein: CASRSEGNTEAFF. In DNA, the CDR3 is TGTGCCAGCAGAAGCGAGGGTAACACTGAAGCTTTCTTT.

This chain joins TRBV19 and TRBJ1-5; 11 bases agree with TRBD1. Germline CDR1 LNHDA, CDR2 SQIVND (reference sequence). There are 16 residues in the CDR3. V lost 5 bases and J lost 6; bases outside the gene matches: 9. The CDR3 loop reads CASSPSGQGASQPQHF. CDR3 coding DNA: TGTGCCAGTAGTCCCTCCGGACAGGGGGCGTCTCAGCCCCAGCATTTT.

The table lists this clone with a few counts. V usage is TRBV28 and J usage is TRBJ2-3, with TRBD1 as a possible D gene (5 bases). CDR1 MDHEN and CDR2 SYDVKM come from the germline V gene. The CDR3 contains 14 residues. V was cut by 5 bases and J by 3 bases, with 12 bases left in between. DNA for the CDR3: TGTGCCAGCAGTATGGCAGGGATGACAGATACGCAGTATTTT. Translated, it gives CASSMAGMTDTQYF.

The genes are TRBV7-2 and TRBJ1-2, with 9 bases fitting TRBD1. Per germline, CDR1 SGHTA and CDR2 FQGNSA. The CDR3 length is 13 residues. The junction had 1 base not matched to a gene; V was cut back by 2 bases and J by 6 bases. For the CDR3, the DNA is TGTGCCAGCAGCTTATGGACAGGGGATGGCTACACCTTC. As protein: CASSLWTGDGYTF.

This chain connects TRBV29-1 to TRBJ1-4; tentatively, D is TRBD1 (5 bases). The CDR3 is 13 amino acids. Trimming pared 5 bases from V and 6 bases from J, leaving 13 bases between. Germline-derived CDR1 and CDR2 are SQVTM and ANQGSEA. The CDR3 nucleotides are TGCAGCGTTCGGCCAGGGTGGGATGAAAAACTGTTTTTT. Protein: CSVRPGWDEKLFF.

The chain carries TRBV25-1 and TRBJ2-2; 9 nucleotides agree with TRBD1. Trimming removed 0 bases from V and 1 base from J; junction bases left unmatched: 3. Germline V gene sequence: CDR1 MGHDK, CDR2 SYGVNS. This CDR3 contains 17 residues. The CDR3: CASSEYEGQGNTGELFF. The CDR3 DNA follows: TGTGCCAGCAGTGAATATGAGGGACAGGGGAACACCGGGGAGCTGTTTTTT.